This T cell receptor beta chain derives from a study of shared clonotypes between healthy human individuals (dated by TCRdb to the early 2020s). Describing the broader study: A few men and a couple of women, aged 18 to 49 years, made up the cohort. Per donor, three plates each were used for CD4 naive and CD4 memory, two for CD8 naive, and one for CD8 memory. To estimate repertoire size and how much clonotype sharing occurs between individuals, the study deeply sequenced the blood TCR repertoires of 5 or 6 healthy adults. To increase sequencing depth and limit assay-specific biases, TCR repertoire library preparation and sequencing were carried out by different laboratories using diverse techniques. Leukapheresis yielded between about 0.94 and 9.5 billion PBMCs per donor.

Details on this clone: Its antigen target is currently unknown. Per-base qualities were not stored, and no clone one base away is much larger.

The CDR3 covers 12 residues, taking in both the cysteine and the phenylalanine. CDR3 DNA only is kept here, 36 bases in frame from base 1. The CDR1 and CDR2 encoded by the germline V gene are SQVTM and ANQGSEA. V lost 5 bases and J lost 5 bases, and the count of bases not matched to a germline gene is 5. The donors were healthy, HIV-negative adults with no recently reported acute infections or vaccinations. Every donor was a Caucasian adult residing in Nashville, Tennessee, USA. Magnetic negative selection was used to enrich CD4+ T cells, after which naive cells were positively selected on CD45RA and the negative fraction became the memory subset. Blood was collected by leukapheresis, and PBMCs were isolated by Ficoll-Histopaque density gradient centrifugation and then cryopreserved in liquid nitrogen vapor phase. Analytical flow cytometry was used to check the purity and quantity of every magnetically sorted T cell population. Each sorted fraction had its genomic DNA isolated and then quantified by UV absorbance on a Nanodrop 2000c.

Using the deep immunoSEQ assay, TCR CDR3 regions were amplified from genomic DNA by multiplex PCR. Extracted genomic DNA from each cell subset was spread evenly across all wells of several immunoSEQ 96-well plates, with each plate serving as a replicate. For sorted subsets, each replicate PCR was loaded with 200 ng genomic DNA, equivalent to 30,000 or so T cell genomes. The purified libraries were quantified using a Qubit 3.0 fluorometer, sized with a Bioanalyzer 2100, and then quantified again using the KAPA Library Quantification kit. Every immunoSEQ 96-well plate was sequenced on a separate single-read 150-cycle Illumina NextSeq 550 flow cell. As for the original processing: Because the immunoSEQ output held only junctional sequences and lacked quality scores, the filtering could not match the filtering applied to full-length reads. Sequences were annotated with PyIR, a Python wrapper for IgBLAST v1.9, and V/J genes and CDR3 were assigned using IMGT germline references. Any read was removed if the V/J assignment was weak (E-value above 1e-6), the CDR3 was missing, or the read contained stop codons, out-of-frame junctions, or ambiguous translated residues. A V3J clonotype was defined by an identical inferred V gene, J gene, and CDR3 amino acid sequence. The percentage overlap between two repertoires was calculated by dividing the number of shared unique clonotypes by the size of the smaller repertoire. RTK rarefaction, the Chao1 estimator, and Recon v2.1 estimates of unobserved clonotypes were used to assess repertoire richness. OLGA was used to compute generation probabilities for all TCRbeta clonotypes that the gDNA method yielded from a handful of donors. TCRdb's version of the immuneACCESS table is confined to in-frame rearrangements and falls short of the full clone set. An unresolved V gene accounts for under half of the shortfall where checked; the remainder is of unknown origin. That table furnishes V, J and clone size, whereas the DNA furnished D and trimming. The sample table holds roughly 700,000 clones, of which approximately 74% were seen once. The ten largest clones take up 1.7% of the sample.

The study at large found these results: Because the study included only a small number of donors, the genetic and exposure-history diversity represented was limited. Pairwise subsampling led to the expectation that sequencing depth would affect the degree of clonotype sharing among donors. Only blood was sampled, and tissue TCR repertoires likely differ from those in blood. Compared with non-shared clonotypes, the clonotypes found in all four sorted-subset donors had higher generation probabilities. Naive subsets generally had larger estimated clonotype richness than memory subsets. Rarefaction of sorted-subset datasets indicated incomplete sequencing despite the large sequencing depth. Sharing across a handful of donors was observed for around 4.8% of naive CD4, about 3.2% of naive CD8, 2% to 2.5% of memory CD4, and around 0.44% of memory CD8 clonotypes.

The sequencing input was memory CD4+ T cells sorted from blood. The cell subset or site label of this sample denotes: CD45RA-negative fraction. This receptor was obtained from a woman aged 25 to 39 in good health. The V and J segments used are TRBV29-1 and TRBJ1-2, with TRBD1 matching 7 junction bases. At the DNA level, the sequence is TGCAGCGTTTCGGGACAGAAGTATGGCTACACCTTC. Translated, it gives CSVSGQKYGYTF.